The rows below give T cell receptor beta chains drawn from one sample of a study of blood T cells in healthy people across ages. TCRdb reprocessed the 5' RACE reads via MiXCR and lists one record per CDR3 protein. Altogether about 1.5 million distinct CDR3 sequences are present, about 42% being singletons, with the ten largest covering about 4%. Sequencing used blood. These receptors all stem from a young woman in good health. Each CDR3 is given with its conserved first and last residue.

J: NA
V: TRBV25-1
CDR3: CASSDYRRATDTQHF

J: TRBJ2-4
V: TRBV5-1
CDR3: CASSLGQVGDIQYF

J: TRBJ2-7
V: TRBV3-1
CDR3: CASSQDRHYPGEQYF

J: NA
V: TRBV6-2/TRBV6-3
CDR3: CASSRQGSYNEQYF

J: TRBJ1-5
V: TRBV6-5
CDR3: CASSYPPIDRTDVSNQPQHF

J: TRBJ1-1
V: TRBV15
CDR3: CATSRDTNFRVPFF

J: TRBJ2-1
V: TRBV28
CDR3: CASSLLARTHEQFF

J: TRBJ1-5
V: TRBV3-1
CDR3: CASSSTPGAPQHF

J: TRBJ2-7
V: TRBV12-3/TRBV12-4
CDR3: CASSPLSESGLWNEQYF

J: TRBJ2-3
V: TRBV29-1
CDR3: CSVEGLGSTDTQYF

J: TRBJ2-7
V: TRBV24-1
CDR3: CATSPLDSYEQYF

J: TRBJ2-2
V: TRBV12-3/TRBV12-4
CDR3: CASSETGGRRTGELFF

J: TRBJ2-1
V: TRBV6-4
CDR3: CASSTGTSPNEQFF

J: TRBJ1-6
V: TRBV5-1
CDR3: CASSKARDTKTNSPLHF

J: TRBJ2-3
V: TRBV7-2
CDR3: CASSSIYRSKSTDTQYF

J: TRBJ2-3
V: TRBV7-2
CDR3: CASSPRDGRTDTQYF

J: TRBJ2-7
V: TRBV7-3
CDR3: CASSLRGGDREYEQYF

J: TRBJ1-1
V: TRBV29-1
CDR3: CSGGTATEAFF

J: TRBJ1-5
V: TRBV12-3/TRBV12-4
CDR3: CASSDGEASNQPQHF

J: TRBJ1-2
V: TRBV5-1
CDR3: CASSLAQQEGGYTF

J: TRBJ2-7
V: TRBV29-1
CDR3: CSVEAGGSSYEQYF

J: TRBJ2-3
V: TRBV2
CDR3: CASSSTSLLSDTQYF

J: TRBJ1-1
V: TRBV6-5
CDR3: CASSLNRAITEAFF

J: TRBJ1-1
V: TRBV20-1
CDR3: CTPMVARGQNTEAFF

J: TRBJ2-7
V: TRBV2
CDR3: CASSAGSYEQYF

J: TRBJ2-1
V: TRBV6-5
CDR3: CASSYFRVRSYNEQFF

J: TRBJ1-6
V: TRBV7-2
CDR3: CASSSTGQSNSPLHF

J: TRBJ2-1
V: TRBV10-1
CDR3: CASRKGDADNEQFF

J: TRBJ2-1
V: TRBV12-3/TRBV12-4
CDR3: CASSLGWKGSYNEQFF

J: TRBJ2-3
V: TRBV20-1
CDR3: CSAPPVLSTDTPYF

J: TRBJ1-5
V: TRBV6-1
CDR3: CASRAPGLSNQPQHF

J: TRBJ1-2
V: TRBV29-1
CDR3: CSVKGTWGGYGYTF

J: TRBJ2-3
V: TRBV11-2
CDR3: CASSPIPGTDTQYF